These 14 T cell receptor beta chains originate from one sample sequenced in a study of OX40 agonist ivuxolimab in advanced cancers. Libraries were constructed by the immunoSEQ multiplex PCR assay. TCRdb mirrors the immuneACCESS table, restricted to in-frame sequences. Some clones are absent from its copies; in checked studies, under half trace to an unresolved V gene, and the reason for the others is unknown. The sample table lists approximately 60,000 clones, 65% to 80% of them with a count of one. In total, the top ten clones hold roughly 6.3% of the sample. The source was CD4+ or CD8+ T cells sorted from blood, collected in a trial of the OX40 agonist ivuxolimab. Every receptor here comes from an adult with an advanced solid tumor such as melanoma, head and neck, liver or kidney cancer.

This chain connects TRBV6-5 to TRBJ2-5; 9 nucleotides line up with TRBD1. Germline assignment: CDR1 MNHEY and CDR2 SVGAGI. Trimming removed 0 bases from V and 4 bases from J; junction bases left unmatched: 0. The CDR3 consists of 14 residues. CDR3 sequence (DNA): TGTGCCAGCAGTTACTCGGGACAGGGAGAGACCCAGTACTTC. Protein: CASSYSGQGETQYF.

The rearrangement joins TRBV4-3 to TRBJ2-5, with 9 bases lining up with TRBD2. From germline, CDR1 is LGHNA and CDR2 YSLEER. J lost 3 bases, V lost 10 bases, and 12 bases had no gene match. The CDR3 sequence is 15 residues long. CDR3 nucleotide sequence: TGCGCCACCTCGGCGCGCGGGGGGGCGGAAGAGACCCAGTACTTC. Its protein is CATSARGGAEETQYF.

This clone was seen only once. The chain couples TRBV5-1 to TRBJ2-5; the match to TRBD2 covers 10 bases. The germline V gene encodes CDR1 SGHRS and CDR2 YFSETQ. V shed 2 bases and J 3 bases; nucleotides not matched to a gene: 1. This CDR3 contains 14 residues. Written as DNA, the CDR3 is TGCGCCAGCAGCTTCAGCGGGGGGGAAGAGACCCAGTACTTC. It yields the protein CASSFSGGEETQYF.

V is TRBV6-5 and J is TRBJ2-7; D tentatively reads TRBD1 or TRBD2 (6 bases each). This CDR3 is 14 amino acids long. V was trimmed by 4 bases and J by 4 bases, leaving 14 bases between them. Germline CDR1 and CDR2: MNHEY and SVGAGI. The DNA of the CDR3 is TGTGCCAGCAGTTTACACCGGGGGCCTTACGAGCAGTACTTC. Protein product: CASSLHRGPYEQYF.

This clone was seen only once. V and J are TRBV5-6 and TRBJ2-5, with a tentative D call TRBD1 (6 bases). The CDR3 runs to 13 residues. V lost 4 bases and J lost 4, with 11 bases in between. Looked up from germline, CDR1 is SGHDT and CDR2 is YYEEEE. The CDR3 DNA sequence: TGTGCCAGCAGCGGAACAGGGCCAGAGACCCAGTACTTC. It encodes CASSGTGPETQYF. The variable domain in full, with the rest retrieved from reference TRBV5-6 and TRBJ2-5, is DAGVTQSPTHLIKTRGQQVTLRCSPKSGHDTVSWYQQALGQGPQFIFQYYEEEERQRGNFPDRFSGHQFPNYSSELNVNALLLGDSALYLCASSGTGPETQYFGPGTRLLVL.

The CDR3 region has the DNA TGCGCCAGCAGCTTGGAGCCGGGTTCACCCCTCCACTTT. It translates to CASSLEPGSPLHF. V usage is TRBV5-1 and J usage is TRBJ1-6; D is unclear. V dropped 0 bases and J dropped 9 bases, with 7 bases sitting between them. Germline-derived CDR1 and CDR2 are SGHRS and YFSETQ. CDR3 length equals 13 residues.

The CDR3 DNA reads TGCGCCAGCAGCTCAGGGACAGTCCTTTACGAGCAGTACTTC. This gives the protein CASSSGTVLYEQYF. This rearrangement joins TRBV5-1 to TRBJ2-7; 7 bases fit TRBD1. CDR1 is SGHRS, CDR2 YFSETQ, per germline. There are 14 residues in the CDR3. The V and J ends lost 3 bases and 4 bases, in that order; junction bases with no gene match: 7.

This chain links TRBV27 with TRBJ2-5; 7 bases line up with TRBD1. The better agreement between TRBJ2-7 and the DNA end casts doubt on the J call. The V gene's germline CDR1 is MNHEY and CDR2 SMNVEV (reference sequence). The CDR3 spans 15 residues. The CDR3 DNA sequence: TGTGCCAGCAGTTTTCACAGGGGTGAAGGCTACGAGCAGTACTTC. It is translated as CASSFHRGEGYEQYF.

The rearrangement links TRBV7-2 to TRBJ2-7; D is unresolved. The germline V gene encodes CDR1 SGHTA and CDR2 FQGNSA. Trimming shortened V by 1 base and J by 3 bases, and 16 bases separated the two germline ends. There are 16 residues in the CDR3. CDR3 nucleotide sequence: TGTGCCAGCAGCTTAGGTCCCCCGGGTTATGGCTACGAGCAGTACTTC. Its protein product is CASSLGPPGYGYEQYF.

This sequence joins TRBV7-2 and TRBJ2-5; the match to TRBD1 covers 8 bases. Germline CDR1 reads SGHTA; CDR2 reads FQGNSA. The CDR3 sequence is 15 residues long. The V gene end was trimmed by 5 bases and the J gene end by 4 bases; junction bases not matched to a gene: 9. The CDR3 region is CASSPRQGLIETQYF. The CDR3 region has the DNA TGTGCCAGCAGCCCGAGACAGGGGTTAATAGAGACCCAGTACTTC.

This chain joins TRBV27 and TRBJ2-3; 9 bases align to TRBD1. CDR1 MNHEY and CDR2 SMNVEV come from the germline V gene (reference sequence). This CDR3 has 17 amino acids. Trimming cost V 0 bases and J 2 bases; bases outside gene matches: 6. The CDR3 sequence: CASSLSRGTGNTDTQYF. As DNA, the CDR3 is TGTGCCAGCAGTTTATCCAGAGGGACAGGGAACACAGATACGCAGTATTTT.

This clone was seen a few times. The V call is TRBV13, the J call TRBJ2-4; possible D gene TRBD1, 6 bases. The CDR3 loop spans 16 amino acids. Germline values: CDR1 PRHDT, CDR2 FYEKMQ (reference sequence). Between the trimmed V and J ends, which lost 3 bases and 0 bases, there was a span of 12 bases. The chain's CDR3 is CASSFGQLLAKNIQYF. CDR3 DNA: TGTGCCAGCAGCTTTGGACAGTTACTAGCCAAAAACATTCAGTACTTC. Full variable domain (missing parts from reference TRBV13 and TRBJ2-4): AAGVIQSPRHLIKEKRETATLKCYPIPRHDTVYWYQQGPGQDPQFLISFYEKMQSDKGSIPDRFSAQQFSDYHSELNMSSLELGDSALYFCASSFGQLLAKNIQYFGAGTRLSVL.

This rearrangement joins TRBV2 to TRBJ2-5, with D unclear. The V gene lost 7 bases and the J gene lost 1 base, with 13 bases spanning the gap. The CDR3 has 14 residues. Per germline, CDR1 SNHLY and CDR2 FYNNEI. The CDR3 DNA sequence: TGTGCCAGCACCCCTATGACGGTCCAAGAGACCCAGTACTTC. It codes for CASTPMTVQETQYF.

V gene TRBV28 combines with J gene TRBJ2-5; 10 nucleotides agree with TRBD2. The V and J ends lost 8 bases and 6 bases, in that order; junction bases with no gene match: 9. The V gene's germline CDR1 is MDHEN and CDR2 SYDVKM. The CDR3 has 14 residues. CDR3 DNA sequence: TGTGCCAGCCAACTAGCGGGAACTCAGAAGACCCAGTACTTC. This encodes CASQLAGTQKTQYF.